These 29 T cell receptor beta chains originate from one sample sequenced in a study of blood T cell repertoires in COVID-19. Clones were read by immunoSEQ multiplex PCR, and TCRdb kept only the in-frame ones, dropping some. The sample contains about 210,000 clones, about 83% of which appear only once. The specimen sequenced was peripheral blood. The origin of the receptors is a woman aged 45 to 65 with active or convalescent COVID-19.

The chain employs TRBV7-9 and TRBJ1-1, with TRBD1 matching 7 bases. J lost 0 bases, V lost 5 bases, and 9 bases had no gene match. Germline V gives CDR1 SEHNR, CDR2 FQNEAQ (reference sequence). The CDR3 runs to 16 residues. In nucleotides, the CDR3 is TGTGCCAGCAGCGCTCTTACACAGGGGATGAACACTGAAGCTTTCTTT. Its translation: CASSALTQGMNTEAFF.

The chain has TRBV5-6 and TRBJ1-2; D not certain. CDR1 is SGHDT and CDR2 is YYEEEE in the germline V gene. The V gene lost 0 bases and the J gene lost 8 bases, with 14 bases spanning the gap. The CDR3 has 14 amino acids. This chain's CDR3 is CASSLEALLEGYTF. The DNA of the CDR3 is TGTGCCAGCAGCTTGGAAGCCCTCCTTGAAGGCTACACCTTC.

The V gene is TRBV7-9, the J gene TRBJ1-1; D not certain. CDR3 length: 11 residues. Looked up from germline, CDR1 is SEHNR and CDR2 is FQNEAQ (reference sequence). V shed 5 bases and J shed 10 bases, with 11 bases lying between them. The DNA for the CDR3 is TGTGCCAGCAGCGGGCGTGGGAGAGCTTTCTTT. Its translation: CASSGRGRAFF. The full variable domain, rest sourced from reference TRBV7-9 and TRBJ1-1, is DTGVSQNPRHKITKRGQNVTFRCDPISEHNRLYWYRQTLGQGPEFLTYFQNEAQLEKSRLLSDRFSAERPKGSFSTLEIQRTEQGDSAMYLCASSGRGRAFFGQGTRLTVV.

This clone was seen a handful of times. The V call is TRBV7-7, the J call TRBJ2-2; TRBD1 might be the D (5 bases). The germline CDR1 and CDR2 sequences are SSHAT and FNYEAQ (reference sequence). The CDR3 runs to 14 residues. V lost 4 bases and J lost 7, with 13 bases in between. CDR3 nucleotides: TGTGCCAGCAGCTCGGCATACGGACACGGGGAGCTGTTTTTT. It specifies CASSSAYGHGELFF.

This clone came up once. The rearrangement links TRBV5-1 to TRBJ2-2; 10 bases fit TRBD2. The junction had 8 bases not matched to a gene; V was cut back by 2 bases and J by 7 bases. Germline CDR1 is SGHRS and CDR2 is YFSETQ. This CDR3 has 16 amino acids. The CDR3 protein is CASSFLSGRASGELFF. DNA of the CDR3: TGCGCCAGCAGCTTTTTGAGCGGGAGGGCCAGCGGGGAGCTGTTTTTT.

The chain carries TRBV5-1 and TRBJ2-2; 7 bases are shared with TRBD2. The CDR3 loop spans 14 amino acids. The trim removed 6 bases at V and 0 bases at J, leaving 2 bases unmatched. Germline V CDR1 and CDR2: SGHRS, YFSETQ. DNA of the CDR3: TGCGCCAGCAAGGGACTATCGAACACCGGGGAGCTGTTTTTT. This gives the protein CASKGLSNTGELFF. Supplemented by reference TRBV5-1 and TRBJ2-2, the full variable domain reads KAGVTQTPRYLIKTRGQQVTLSCSPISGHRSVSWYQQTPGQGLQFLFEYFSETQRNKGNFPGRFSGRQFSNSRSEMNVSTLELGDSALYLCASKGLSNTGELFFGEGSRLTVL.

DNA for the CDR3: TGTGCCACCCGGACAGGGTTACCCAATCAGCCCCAGCATTTT. Translating gives CATRTGLPNQPQHF. This rearrangement joins TRBV19 to TRBJ1-5; 8 positions agree with TRBD1. The germline gives CDR1 LNHDA, CDR2 SQIVND (reference sequence). The junction had 8 bases not matched to a gene; V was cut back by 10 bases and J by 3 bases. The CDR3 spans 14 residues.

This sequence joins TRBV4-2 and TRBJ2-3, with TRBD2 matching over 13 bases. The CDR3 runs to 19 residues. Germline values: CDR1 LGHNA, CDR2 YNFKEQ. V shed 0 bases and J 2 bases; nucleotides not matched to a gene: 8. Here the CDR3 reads CASSQELAGGRGNTDTQYF. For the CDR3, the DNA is TGTGCCAGCAGCCAAGAACTAGCGGGAGGGAGAGGTAACACAGATACGCAGTATTTT.

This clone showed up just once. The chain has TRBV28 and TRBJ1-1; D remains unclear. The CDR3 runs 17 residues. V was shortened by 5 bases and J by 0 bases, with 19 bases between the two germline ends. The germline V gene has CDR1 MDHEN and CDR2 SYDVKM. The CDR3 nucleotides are TGTGCCAGCAGTGGCAAGTCTTGGGGAGTTTTGAACACTGAAGCTTTCTTT. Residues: CASSGKSWGVLNTEAFF.

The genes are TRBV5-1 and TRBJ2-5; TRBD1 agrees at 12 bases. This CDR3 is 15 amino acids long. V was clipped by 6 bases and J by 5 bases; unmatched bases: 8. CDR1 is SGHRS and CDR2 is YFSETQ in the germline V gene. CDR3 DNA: TGCGCCAGCACCGGCACCGGGACAGGGGGCGAGACCCAGTACTTC. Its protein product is CASTGTGTGGETQYF.

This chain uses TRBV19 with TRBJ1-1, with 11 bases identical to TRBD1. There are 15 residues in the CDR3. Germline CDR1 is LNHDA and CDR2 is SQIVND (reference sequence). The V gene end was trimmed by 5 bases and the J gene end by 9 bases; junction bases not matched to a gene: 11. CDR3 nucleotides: TGTGCCAGTAGTCCCCGGACAGGGGGCGCGGATAAAGCTTTCTTT. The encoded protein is CASSPRTGGADKAFF.

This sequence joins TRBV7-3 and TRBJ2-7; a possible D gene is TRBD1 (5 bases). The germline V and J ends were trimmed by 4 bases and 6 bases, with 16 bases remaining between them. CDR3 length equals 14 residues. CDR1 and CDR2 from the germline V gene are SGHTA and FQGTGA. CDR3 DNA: TGTGCCAGCAGCTCAGGGTCGTTAGGCGGCGAGCAGTACTTC. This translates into CASSSGSLGGEQYF.

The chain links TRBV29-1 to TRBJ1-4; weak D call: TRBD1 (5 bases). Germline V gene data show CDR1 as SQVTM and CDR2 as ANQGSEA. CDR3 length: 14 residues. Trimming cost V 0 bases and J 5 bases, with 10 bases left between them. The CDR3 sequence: CSVEDQGVNEKLFF. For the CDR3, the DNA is TGCAGCGTTGAAGATCAAGGGGTAAATGAAAAACTGTTTTTT.

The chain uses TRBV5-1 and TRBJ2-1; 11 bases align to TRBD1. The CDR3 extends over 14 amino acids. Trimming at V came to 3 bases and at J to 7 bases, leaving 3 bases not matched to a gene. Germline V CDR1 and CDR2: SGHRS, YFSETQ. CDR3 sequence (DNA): TGCGCCAGCAGCTGGACAGGGGGCGAGAATGAGCAGTTCTTC. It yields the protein CASSWTGGENEQFF.

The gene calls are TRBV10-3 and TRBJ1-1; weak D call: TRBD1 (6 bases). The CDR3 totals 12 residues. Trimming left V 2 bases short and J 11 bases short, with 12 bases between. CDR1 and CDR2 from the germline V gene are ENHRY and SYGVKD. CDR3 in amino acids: CAISERGIGAFF. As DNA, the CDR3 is TGTGCCATCAGTGAGAGGGGGATCGGCGCTTTCTTT.

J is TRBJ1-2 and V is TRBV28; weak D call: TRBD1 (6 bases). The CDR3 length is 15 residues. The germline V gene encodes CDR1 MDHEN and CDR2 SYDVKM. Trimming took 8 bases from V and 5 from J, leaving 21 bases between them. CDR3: CASRTSQGDPYGYTF. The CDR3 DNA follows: TGTGCCAGCCGTACCTCACAGGGCGATCCTTATGGCTACACCTTC.

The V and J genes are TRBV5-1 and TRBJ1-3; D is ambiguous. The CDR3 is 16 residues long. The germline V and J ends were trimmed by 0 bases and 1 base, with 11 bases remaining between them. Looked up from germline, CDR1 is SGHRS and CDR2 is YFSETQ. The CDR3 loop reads CASSLGFGISGNTIYF. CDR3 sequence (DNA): TGCGCCAGCAGCTTGGGGTTTGGCATATCTGGAAACACCATATATTTT.

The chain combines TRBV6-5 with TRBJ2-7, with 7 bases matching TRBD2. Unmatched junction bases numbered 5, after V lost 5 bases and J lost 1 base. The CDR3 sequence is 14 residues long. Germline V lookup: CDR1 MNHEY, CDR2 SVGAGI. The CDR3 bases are TGTGCCAGCAGTACTAATAGCGGGTCCTACGAGCAGTACTTC. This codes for CASSTNSGSYEQYF.

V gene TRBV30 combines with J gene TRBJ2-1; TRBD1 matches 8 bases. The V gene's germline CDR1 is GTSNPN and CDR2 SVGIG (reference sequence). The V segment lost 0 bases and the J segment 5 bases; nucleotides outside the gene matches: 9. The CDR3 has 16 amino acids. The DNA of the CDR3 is TGTGCCTGGAGTGTAGGGTGGACAGGGACCCACAATGAGCAGTTCTTC. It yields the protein CAWSVGWTGTHNEQFF.

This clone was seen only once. CDR3 in DNA: TGTGCCAGCAGCTCCCGGTCCATCGAGCAGTACGTC. Its protein product is CASSSRSIEQYV. The rearrangement links TRBV11-2 to TRBJ2-7, with unresolved D. Per the germline V gene, CDR1 is SGHAT and CDR2 is FQNNGV. V was clipped by 4 bases and J by 6 bases, with 10 bases between them. The CDR3 is 12 amino acids.

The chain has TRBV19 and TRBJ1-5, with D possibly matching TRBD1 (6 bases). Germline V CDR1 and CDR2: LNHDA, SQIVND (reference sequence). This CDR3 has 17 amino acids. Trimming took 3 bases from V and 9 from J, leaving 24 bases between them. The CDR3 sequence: CASSMEERDTPLAPQHF. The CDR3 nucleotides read TGTGCCAGTAGTATGGAGGAGAGGGACACCCCTCTGGCGCCCCAGCATTTT.

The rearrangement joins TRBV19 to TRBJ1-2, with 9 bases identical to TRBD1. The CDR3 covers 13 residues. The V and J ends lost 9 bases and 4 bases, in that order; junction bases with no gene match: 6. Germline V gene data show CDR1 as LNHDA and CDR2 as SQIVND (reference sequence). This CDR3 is CASRKTGGYGYTF. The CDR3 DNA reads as TGTGCCAGCAGAAAGACAGGGGGCTATGGCTACACCTTC.

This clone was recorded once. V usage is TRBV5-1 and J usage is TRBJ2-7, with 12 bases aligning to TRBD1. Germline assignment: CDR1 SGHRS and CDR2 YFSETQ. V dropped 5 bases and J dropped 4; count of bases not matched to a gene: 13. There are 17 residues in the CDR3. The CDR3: CASSQIPGTGGLYEQYF. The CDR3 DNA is TGCGCCAGCAGTCAGATCCCCGGGACAGGGGGCTTATACGAGCAGTACTTC.

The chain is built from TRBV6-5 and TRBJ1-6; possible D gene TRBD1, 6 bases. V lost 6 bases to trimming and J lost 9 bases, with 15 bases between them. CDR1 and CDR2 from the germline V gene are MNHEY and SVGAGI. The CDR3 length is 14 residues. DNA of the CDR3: TGTGCCAGCAGACCACAGGGTTTTGCTTCACCCCTCCACTTT. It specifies CASRPQGFASPLHF.

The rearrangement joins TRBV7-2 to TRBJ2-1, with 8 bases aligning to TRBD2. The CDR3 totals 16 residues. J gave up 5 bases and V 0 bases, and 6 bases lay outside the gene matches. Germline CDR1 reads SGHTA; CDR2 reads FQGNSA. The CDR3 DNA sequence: TGTGCCAGCAGCTTAGCCTCGGGACTAGGGGACAATGAGCAGTTCTTC. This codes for CASSLASGLGDNEQFF.

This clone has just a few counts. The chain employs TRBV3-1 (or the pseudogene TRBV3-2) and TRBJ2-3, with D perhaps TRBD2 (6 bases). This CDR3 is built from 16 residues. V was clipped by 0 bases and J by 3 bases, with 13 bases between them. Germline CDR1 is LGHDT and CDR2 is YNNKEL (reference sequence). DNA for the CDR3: TGTGCCAGCAGCCAAGAGGCTGGCGGGAAAACAGATACGCAGTATTTT. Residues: CASSQEAGGKTDTQYF.

This chain's CDR3 is CASIRSGRNEQYF. DNA for the CDR3: TGTGCCAGCATCCGTAGCGGGAGGAACGAGCAGTACTTC. The rearrangement links TRBV28 to TRBJ2-7, with TRBD2 matching 10 bases. This CDR3 contains 13 residues. CDR1 and CDR2 from the germline V gene are MDHEN and SYDVKM. The J segment lost 5 bases and the V segment lost 7 bases, leaving 5 bases of the junction unmatched.

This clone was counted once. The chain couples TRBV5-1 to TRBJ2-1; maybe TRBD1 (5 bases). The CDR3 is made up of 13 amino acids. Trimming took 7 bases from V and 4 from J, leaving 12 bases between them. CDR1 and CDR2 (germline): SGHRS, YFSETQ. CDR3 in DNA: TGCGCCAGCGGGCTTGACAGTTACAATGAGCAGTTCTTC. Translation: CASGLDSYNEQFF.

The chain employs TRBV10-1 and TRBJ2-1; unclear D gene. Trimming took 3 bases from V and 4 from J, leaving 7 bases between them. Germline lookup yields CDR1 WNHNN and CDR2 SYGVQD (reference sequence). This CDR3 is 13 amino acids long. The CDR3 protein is CASSEEAYNEQFF. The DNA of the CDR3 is TGCGCCAGCAGTGAAGAGGCTTACAATGAGCAGTTCTTC.